These 2 T cell receptor beta chains originate from one sample sequenced in a study of cytomegalovirus exposure and HLA in healthy donors. The method was immunoSEQ multiplex PCR; TCRdb's version includes in-frame clones alone and lacks a portion of them. This table holds more than 300,000 clones, 86% found once. The sequenced sample consisted of PBMCs. These receptor sequences come from a woman aged 18 to 35 in good health and CMV-seronegative.

V gene TRBV6-6 combines with J gene TRBJ1-6; 7 positions agree with TRBD1. With V trimmed by 6 bases and J by 6 bases, 11 bases remained unmatched. The V gene's germline CDR1 is MNHNY and CDR2 SVGAGI (reference sequence). This CDR3 has 16 amino acids. CDR3 coding DNA: TGTGCCAGCAGATTGACAGGGCGAGGTGGTAATTCACCCCTCCACTTT. Amino acids: CASRLTGRGGNSPLHF.

The chain couples TRBV18 to TRBJ1-1; D is unresolved. CDR1 KGHSH and CDR2 LQKENI come from the germline V gene. The CDR3 consists of 13 residues. With 3 bases removed from V and 3 bases from J, the gap between germline ends came to 8 bases. The CDR3 coding sequence is TGTGCCAGCTCACCCGGGTTGGACACTGAAGCTTTCTTT. It encodes CASSPGLDTEAFF.